This T cell receptor beta chain is from a study of identical twins. Study observations and caveats: Sequences that were beta out-of-frame showed weaker excess twin sharing. Carriage of fewer insertions was seen in abundant cord blood beta clonotypes, whereas memory repertoires showed none.

The authors used template switching to add a universal primer site and gave cDNA unique molecular identifiers. TCRdb recomputed calls from the 5' RACE reads with MiXCR, one row per CDR3 protein. Counted here are approximately 500,000 distinct CDR3 sequences, 24% occurring once; the ten biggest clones make up 2.9%. A few counts support this clonotype. The antigen remains unidentified. Germline V gene lookup returns CDR1 SQVTM and CDR2 ANQGSEA. CDR3 size: 14 residues. V dropped 6 bases and J dropped 0 bases, with 12 bases sitting between them. These data were also reused for a study on T cells expressing NK-cell markers.

The V gene is TRBV29-1, the J gene TRBJ2-1; D uncertain. The origin of this receptor is a woman under 30 in good health. The sample consisted of CD4+ T cells sorted from blood. CDR3 region: CSVGTRGSYNEQFF. In DNA form, the CDR3 reads TGCAGCGTCGGCACTCGTGGCTCCTACAATGAGCAGTTCTTC.